This is a list of T cell receptor beta chains from one sample in a study of identical twins. From the 5' RACE reads, TCRdb called clonotypes with MiXCR, one entry per CDR3 protein. The sample yields fewer than 900,000 distinct CDR3 sequences, 21% seen once. These data were also reused for a study on T cells expressing NK-cell markers.

What was sequenced was PBMCs. The receptors derive from a woman between 18 and 30 years old in good health. Both conserved end residues are part of each CDR3. The order of the fields is clone size, V gene, J gene, CDR3 protein. The size of a clone is reported for some rows only, either as once, few or many, or as a class for expanded clones.

>-|TRBV7-6|TRBJ2-7
CASKPTGVDYEQYF
>-|TRBV12-3/TRBV12-4|TRBJ1-4
CASSFWTGLNEKLFF
>few|TRBV20-1|TRBJ2-5
CSFLFSHGEETQYF
>few|TRBV7-9|TRBJ2-1
CASSQPGGRPHEQFF
>few|TRBV3-1|TRBJ2-1
CASSFRQGLINEQFF
>many|TRBV12-3/TRBV12-4|TRBJ2-1
CASGPVGEEQFF
>few|TRBV29-1|TRBJ2-1
CSVPEQFF
>-|TRBV5-1|TRBJ1-2
CASSRASRGTTNYGYTF
>many|TRBV20-1|TRBJ2-2
CSASGQGLNTGELFF
>-|TRBV20-1|TRBJ1-2
CSARDFRDRESYGYTF
>many|TRBV7-2|TRBJ1-2
CASSLGWTNYGYTF
>-|TRBV20-1|TRBJ2-2
CSARGETGELFF
>-|TRBV20-1|TRBJ2-1
CSANPTSVGSYEQFF
>-|TRBV6-1|TRBJ2-7
CASGEAVLSAYEQYF
>-|TRBV9|TRBJ1-2
CASSAARGTSLGYGYTF
>few|TRBV20-1|TRBJ2-3
CSASKLAVTDTQYF
>many|TRBV7-2|TRBJ2-2
CASSLAGIGELFF
>few|TRBV12-3/TRBV12-4|TRBJ2-1
CASTLGLKLRNEQFF
>few|TRBV9|TRBJ2-3
CASSFSGKVDTQYF
>-|TRBV18|TRBJ2-1
CASSPSDRGHNEQFF
>few|TRBV12-3/TRBV12-4|TRBJ2-2
CASSLPFAGELFF
>-|TRBV5-1|TRBJ2-7
CASSLQGVDEQYF
>-|TRBV18|TRBJ1-6
CASSPQGEGNSPLHF
>few|TRBV10-3|TRBJ1-5
CAISQGQGDMHF
>few|TRBV7-2|TRBJ1-1
CASSVSPGLQMGAFF
>-|TRBV5-6|TRBJ2-3
CASSPPGGWLQYF
>many|TRBV10-3|TRBJ2-1
CAISRTGNEQFF
>few|TRBV6-2/TRBV6-3|TRBJ1-1
CASSPATGWVTEAFF
>-|TRBV3-1|TRBJ2-7
CASSPRGSFYEQYF
>few|TRBV25-1|TRBJ2-5
CASTRSLGTQYF
>few|TRBV20-1|TRBJ1-6
CSDKRYRDTNSPLHF
>-|TRBV7-3|TRBJ1-1
CASSISGGTEAFF
>-|TRBV10-3|TRBJ1-2
CAITATGGSYGYTF
>-|TRBV9|TRBJ1-2
CASSADPQGGNYGYTF
>few|TRBV20-1|TRBJ2-7
CSARDSGNTYEQYF
>few|TRBV7-9|TRBJ2-3
CASSSHRAGTDTQYF
>few|TRBV20-1|TRBJ1-5
CSARRGEGQPQHF
>-|TRBV20-1|TRBJ2-3
CSVRAGGTDTQYF
>-|TRBV20-1|TRBJ1-4
CSASRMGTGEKLFF
>few|TRBV5-6|TRBJ2-7
CASSLENYEQYF
>few|TRBV20-1|TRBJ1-2
CSAPSQGMGYGYTF
>-|TRBV5-1|TRBJ2-5
CASSLDILGETQYF
>-|TRBV20-1|TRBJ2-5
CSARVRTQYF
>-|TRBV5-1|TRBJ2-1
CASSSGTVALREQFF